Described below is a single TCR beta chain sequence and its context. Antigen: not known. The data were obtained in a study of PD-1 blockade in mismatch repair-deficient tumors. Overall study results and limits: Rapid post-treatment expansion, then contraction, generally preceding radiologic response, marked tumor-resident clones.

Sequenced by immunoSEQ multiplex PCR; TCRdb stores in-frame clones only, minus some. This sample has about 68,000 clones; almost 80% occur once, and the top ten carry 4.5% to 6%. All patients were mismatch repair deficient, assessed by either PCR or immunohistochemistry. CDR1 and CDR2 (germline): SEHNR, FQNEAQ (reference sequence). This CDR3 is built from 16 residues. J was trimmed by 1 base and V by 4 bases; bases with no gene match: 6. The sample here was peripheral blood, taken 2 weeks after starting pembrolizumab. V and J are TRBV7-9 and TRBJ2-7; TRBD2 agrees at 11 bases. This clonotype was obtained from an adult with mismatch repair-deficient cancer. The chain's CDR3 is CASSSAGTSGSYEQYF. The CDR3, as DNA: TGTGCCAGCAGCTCGGCCGGGACTAGCGGATCCTACGAGCAGTACTTC. Using reference TRBV7-9 and TRBJ2-7 for the parts outside the CDR3, the full variable domain is DTGVSQNPRHKITKRGQNVTFRCDPISEHNRLYWYRQTLGQGPEFLTYFQNEAQLEKSRLLSDRFSAERPKGSFSTLEIQRTEQGDSAMYLCASSSAGTSGSYEQYFGPGTRLTVT.